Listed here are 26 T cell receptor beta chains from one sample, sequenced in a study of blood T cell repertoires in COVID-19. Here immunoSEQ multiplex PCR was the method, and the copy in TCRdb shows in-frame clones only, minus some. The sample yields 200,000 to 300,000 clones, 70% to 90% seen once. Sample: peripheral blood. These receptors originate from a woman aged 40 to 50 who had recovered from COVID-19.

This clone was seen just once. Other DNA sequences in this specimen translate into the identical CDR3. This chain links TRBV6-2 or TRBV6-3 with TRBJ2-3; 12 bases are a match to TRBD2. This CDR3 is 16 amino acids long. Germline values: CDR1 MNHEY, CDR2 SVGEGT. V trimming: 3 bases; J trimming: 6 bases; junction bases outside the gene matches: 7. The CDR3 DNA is TGTGCCAGCAGTTATTCCCTAGCGGGAGGGCTGGATACGCAGTATTTT. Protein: CASSYSLAGGLDTQYF.

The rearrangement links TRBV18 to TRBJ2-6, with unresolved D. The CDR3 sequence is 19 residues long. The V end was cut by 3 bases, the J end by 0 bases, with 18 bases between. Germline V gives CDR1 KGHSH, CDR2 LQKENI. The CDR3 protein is CASSPKAVSPPSGANVLTF. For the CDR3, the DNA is TGTGCCAGCTCACCCAAGGCGGTATCCCCGCCCTCTGGGGCCAACGTCCTGACTTTC.

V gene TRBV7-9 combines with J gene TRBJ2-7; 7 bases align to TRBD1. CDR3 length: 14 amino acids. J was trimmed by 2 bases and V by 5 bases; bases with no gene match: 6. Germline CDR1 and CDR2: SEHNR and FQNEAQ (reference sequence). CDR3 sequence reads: CASSADRAPYEQYF. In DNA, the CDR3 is TGTGCCAGCAGCGCCGACAGGGCCCCCTACGAGCAGTACTTC.

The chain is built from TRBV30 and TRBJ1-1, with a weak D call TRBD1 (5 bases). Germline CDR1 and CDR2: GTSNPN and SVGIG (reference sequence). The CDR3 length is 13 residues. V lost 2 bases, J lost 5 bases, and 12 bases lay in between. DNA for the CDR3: TGTGCCTGGAGTTTCGGGGGGACGACTGAAGCTTTCTTT. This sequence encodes CAWSFGGTTEAFF.

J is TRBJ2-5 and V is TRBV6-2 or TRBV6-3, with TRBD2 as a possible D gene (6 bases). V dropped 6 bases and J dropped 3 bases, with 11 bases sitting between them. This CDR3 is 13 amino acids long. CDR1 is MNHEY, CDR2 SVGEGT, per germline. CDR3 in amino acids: CASSRDSEETQYF. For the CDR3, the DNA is TGTGCCAGCAGCCGGGACTCCGAAGAGACCCAGTACTTC.

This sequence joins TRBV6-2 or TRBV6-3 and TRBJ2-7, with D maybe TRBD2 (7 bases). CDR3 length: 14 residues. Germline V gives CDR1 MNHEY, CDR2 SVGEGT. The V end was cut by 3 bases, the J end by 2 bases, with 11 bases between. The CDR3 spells CASSYRGGPYEQYF. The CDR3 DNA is TGTGCCAGCAGTTATAGGGGGGGCCCCTACGAGCAGTACTTC.

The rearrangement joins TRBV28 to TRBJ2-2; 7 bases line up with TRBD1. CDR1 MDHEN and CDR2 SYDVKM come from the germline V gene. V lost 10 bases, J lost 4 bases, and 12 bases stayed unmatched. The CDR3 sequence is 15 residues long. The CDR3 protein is CAIQGEGAGTGELFF. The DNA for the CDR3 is TGTGCCATCCAAGGCGAGGGGGCGGGCACCGGGGAGCTGTTTTTT. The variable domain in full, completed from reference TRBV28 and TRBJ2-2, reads DVKVTQSSRYLVKRTGEKVFLECVQDMDHENMFWYRQDPGLGLRLIYFSYDVKMKEKGDIPEGYSVSREKKERFSLILESASTNQTSMYLCAIQGEGAGTGELFFGEGSRLTVL.

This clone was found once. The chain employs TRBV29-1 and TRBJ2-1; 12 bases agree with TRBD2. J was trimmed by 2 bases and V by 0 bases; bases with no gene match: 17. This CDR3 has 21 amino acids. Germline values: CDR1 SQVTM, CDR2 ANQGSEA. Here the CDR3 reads CSVEDPFLAGGPRGAYNEQFF. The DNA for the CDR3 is TGCAGCGTTGAAGATCCGTTCCTAGCGGGAGGGCCTAGGGGGGCCTACAATGAGCAGTTCTTC.

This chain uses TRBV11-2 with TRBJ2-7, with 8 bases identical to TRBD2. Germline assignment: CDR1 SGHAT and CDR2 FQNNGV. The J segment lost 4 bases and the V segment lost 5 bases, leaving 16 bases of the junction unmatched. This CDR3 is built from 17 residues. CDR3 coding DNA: TGTGCCAGCAGCCCTTGGGCGGGAGGCCCCGGAGAATACGAGCAGTACTTC. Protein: CASSPWAGGPGEYEQYF.

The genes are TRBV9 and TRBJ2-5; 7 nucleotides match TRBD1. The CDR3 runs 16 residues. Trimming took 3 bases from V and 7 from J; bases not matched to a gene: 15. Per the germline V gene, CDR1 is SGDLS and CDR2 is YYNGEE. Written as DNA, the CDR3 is TGTGCCAGCAGCGCCAAACAGGGGACCCCCCCAAGGACCCAGTACTTC. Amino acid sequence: CASSAKQGTPPRTQYF.

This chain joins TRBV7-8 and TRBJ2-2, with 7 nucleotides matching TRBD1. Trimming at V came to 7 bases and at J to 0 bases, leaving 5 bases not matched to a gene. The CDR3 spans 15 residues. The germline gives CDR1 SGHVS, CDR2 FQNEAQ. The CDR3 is CASTPGTANTGELFF. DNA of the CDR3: TGTGCCAGCACCCCGGGGACAGCGAACACCGGGGAGCTGTTTTTT.

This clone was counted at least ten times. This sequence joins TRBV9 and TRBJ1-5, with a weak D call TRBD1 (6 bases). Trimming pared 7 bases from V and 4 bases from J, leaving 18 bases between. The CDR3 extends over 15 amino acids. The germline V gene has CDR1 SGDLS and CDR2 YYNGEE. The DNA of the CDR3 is TGTGCCAGCCCTCCAGGGGCCCTCGGGAATCAGCCCCAGCATTTT. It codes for CASPPGALGNQPQHF.

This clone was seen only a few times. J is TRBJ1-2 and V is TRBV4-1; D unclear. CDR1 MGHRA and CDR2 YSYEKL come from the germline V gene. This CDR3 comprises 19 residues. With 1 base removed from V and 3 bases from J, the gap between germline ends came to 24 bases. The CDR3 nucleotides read TGCGCCAGCAGCCAAGCGCCCCGGGGTGGCAGCAGCGCCCACTATGGCTACACCTTC. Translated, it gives CASSQAPRGGSSAHYGYTF.

The CDR3 bases are TGTGCCAGCAGCTTGACTGGGGGCCTCACAGATACGCAGTATTTT. Its translation is CASSLTGGLTDTQYF. The gene calls are TRBV7-2 and TRBJ2-3, with D possibly matching TRBD1 (6 bases). This CDR3 has 15 amino acids. The germline CDR1 and CDR2 sequences are SGHTA and FQGNSA. V dropped 3 bases and J dropped 2 bases, with 12 bases sitting between them. Using reference TRBV7-2 and TRBJ2-3 for the parts outside the CDR3, the full variable domain is GAGVSQSPSNKVTEKGKDVELRCDPISGHTALYWYRQSLGQGLEFLIYFQGNSAPDKSGLPSDRFSAERTGGSVSTLTIQRTQQEDSAVYLCASSLTGGLTDTQYFGPGTRLTVL.

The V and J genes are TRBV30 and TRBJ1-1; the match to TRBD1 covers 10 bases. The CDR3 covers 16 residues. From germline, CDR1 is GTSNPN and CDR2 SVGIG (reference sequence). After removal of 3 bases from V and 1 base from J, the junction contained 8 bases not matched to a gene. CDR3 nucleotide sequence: TGTGCCTGGAGGGGACAGGGGCTTTCTCAGAACACTGAAGCTTTCTTT. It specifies CAWRGQGLSQNTEAFF. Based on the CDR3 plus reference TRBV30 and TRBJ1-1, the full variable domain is SQTIHQWPATLVQPVGSPLSLECTVEGTSNPNLYWYRQAAGRGLQLLFYSVGIGQISSEVPQNLSASRPQDRQFILSSKKLLLSDSGFYLCAWRGQGLSQNTEAFFGQGTRLTVV.

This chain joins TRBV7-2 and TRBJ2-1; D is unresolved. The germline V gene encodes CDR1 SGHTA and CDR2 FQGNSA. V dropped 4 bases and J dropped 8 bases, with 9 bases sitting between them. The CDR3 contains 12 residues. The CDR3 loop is CASSSNRYEQFF. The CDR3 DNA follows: TGTGCCAGCAGCTCCAACCGGTATGAGCAGTTCTTC.

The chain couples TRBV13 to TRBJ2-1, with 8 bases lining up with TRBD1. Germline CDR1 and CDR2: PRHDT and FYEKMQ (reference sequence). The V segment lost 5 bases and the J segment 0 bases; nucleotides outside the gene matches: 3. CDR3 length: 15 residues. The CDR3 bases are TGTGCCAGCAGCCCCGACAGGGGCTCCTACAATGAGCAGTTCTTC. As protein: CASSPDRGSYNEQFF.

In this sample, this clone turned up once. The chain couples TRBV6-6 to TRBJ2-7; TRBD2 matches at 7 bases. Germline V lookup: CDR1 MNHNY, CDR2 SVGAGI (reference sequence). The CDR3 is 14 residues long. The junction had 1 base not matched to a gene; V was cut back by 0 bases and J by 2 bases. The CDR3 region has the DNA TGTGCCAGCAGTTACTCGGGGACTACCTACGAGCAGTACTTC. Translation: CASSYSGTTYEQYF.

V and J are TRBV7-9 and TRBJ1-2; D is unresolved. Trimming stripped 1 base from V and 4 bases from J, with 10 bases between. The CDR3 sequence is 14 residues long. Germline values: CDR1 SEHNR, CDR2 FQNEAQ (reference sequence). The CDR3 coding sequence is TGTGCCAGCAGCTTAGTGGCCAGTTCCTATGGCTACACCTTC. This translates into CASSLVASSYGYTF. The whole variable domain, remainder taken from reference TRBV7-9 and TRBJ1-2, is DTGVSQNPRHKITKRGQNVTFRCDPISEHNRLYWYRQTLGQGPEFLTYFQNEAQLEKSRLLSDRFSAERPKGSFSTLEIQRTEQGDSAMYLCASSLVASSYGYTFGSGTRLTVV.

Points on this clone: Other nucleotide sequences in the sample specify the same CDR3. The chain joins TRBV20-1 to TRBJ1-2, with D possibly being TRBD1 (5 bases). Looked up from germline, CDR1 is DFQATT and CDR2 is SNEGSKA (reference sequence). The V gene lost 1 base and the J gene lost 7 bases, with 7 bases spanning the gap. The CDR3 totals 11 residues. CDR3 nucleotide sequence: TGCAGTGCTAGAGTGGGGCCTGGCTACACCTTC. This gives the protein CSARVGPGYTF.

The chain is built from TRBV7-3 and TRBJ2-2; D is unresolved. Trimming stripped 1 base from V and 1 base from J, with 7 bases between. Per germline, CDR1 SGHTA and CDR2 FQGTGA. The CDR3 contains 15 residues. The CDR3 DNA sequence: TGTGCCAGCAGCTTAATTGCAGGGAACACCGGGGAGCTGTTTTTT. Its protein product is CASSLIAGNTGELFF.

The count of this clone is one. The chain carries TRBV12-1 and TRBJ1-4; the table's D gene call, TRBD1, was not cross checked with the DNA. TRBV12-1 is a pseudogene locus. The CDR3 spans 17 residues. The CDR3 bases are TGTGCCAGCAGCTTACCCCTCACAGGGGAGGTATGTGAAAAACTGTTTTTT. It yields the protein CASSLPLTGEVCEKLFF.

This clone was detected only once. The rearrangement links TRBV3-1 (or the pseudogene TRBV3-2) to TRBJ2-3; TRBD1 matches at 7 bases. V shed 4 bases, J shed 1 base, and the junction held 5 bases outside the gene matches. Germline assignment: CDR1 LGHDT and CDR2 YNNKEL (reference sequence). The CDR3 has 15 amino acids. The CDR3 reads CASSRSGTGTDTQYF. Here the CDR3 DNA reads TGTGCCAGCAGCCGTTCCGGGACAGGCACAGATACGCAGTATTTT.

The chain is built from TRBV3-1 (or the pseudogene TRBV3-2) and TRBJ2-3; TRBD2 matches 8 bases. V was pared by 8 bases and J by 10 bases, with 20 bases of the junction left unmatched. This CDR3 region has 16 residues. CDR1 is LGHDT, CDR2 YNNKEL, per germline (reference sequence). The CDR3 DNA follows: TGTGCCAGCGCGGGGGGCCCGGGAGGAGGTCCCCATTCGCAGTATTTT. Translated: CASAGGPGGGPHSQYF.

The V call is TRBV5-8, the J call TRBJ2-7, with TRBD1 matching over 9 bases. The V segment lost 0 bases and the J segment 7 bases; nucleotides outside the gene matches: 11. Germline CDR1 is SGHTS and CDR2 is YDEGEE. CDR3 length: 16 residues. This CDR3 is CASSLGLGQGFGEQYF. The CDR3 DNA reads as TGTGCCAGCAGCTTGGGTCTGGGACAGGGTTTCGGGGAGCAGTACTTC. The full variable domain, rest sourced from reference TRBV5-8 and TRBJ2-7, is EAGVTQSPTHLIKTRGQQATLRCSPISGHTSVYWYQQALGLGLQFLLWYDEGEERNRGNFPPRFSGRQFPNYSSELNVNALELEDSALYLCASSLGLGQGFGEQYFGPGTRLTVT.

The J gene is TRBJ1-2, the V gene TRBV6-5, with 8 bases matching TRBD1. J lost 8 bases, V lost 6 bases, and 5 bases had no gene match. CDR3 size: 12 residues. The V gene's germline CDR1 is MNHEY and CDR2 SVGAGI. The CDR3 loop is CASSATGGGYTF. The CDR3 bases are TGTGCCAGCAGCGCCACAGGGGGGGGCTACACCTTC.